Included here is one TCR beta chain sequence, with context. The entry originates in a study of blood T cell repertoires in COVID-19. Across the whole study: COVID-19 samples, acute and convalescent, were from the United States, Italy and Spain. PBMCs, B-cell-depleted T cells, or T cells provided the cDNA or gDNA that made up the material.

The V gene's germline CDR1 is LNHDA and CDR2 SQIVND (reference sequence). With V trimmed by 6 bases and J by 5 bases, 8 bases remained unmatched. CDR3 length: 15 residues. Using immunoSEQ multiplex PCR, the repertoire was profiled, and TCRdb retains in-frame clones only, with some absent. The sample yields over 400,000 clones, around 90% seen once. V gene TRBV19 combines with J gene TRBJ1-5, with TRBD1 identical over 9 bases. The TCR sequence derives from a woman aged 50 to 60 with COVID-19, enrolled during active disease. The sample was peripheral blood. The CDR3 protein is CASSLGTGFYQPQHF. CDR3 sequence (DNA): TGTGCCAGTAGCCTCGGGACAGGGTTTTATCAGCCCCAGCATTTT.